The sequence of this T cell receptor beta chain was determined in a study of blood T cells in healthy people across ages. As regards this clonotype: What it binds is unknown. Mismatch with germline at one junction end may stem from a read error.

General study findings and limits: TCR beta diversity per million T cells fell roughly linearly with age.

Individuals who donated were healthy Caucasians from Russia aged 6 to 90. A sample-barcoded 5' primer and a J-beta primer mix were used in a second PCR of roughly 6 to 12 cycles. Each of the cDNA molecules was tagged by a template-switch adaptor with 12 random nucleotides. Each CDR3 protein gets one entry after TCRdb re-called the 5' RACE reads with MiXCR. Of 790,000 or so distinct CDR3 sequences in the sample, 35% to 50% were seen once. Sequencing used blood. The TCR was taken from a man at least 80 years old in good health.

The CDR3 coding sequence is TGTGCCAGCAGTTTTCAATACGACAGCTACTCTGGAAACGCCATATATTTT. Amino acid sequence: CASSFQYDSYSGNAIYF. The genes are TRBV28 and TRBJ1-3; a weak D match, TRBD1 (5 bases). There are 17 residues in the CDR3. The germline V gene encodes CDR1 MDHEN and CDR2 SYDVKM.